This TCR beta chain was recovered during a study of cytomegalovirus exposure and HLA in healthy donors (dated by TCRdb to the late 2010s). Study-level background: An earlier analysis of more than 550 of the donors reported 250 to 300 Gb of sequence data and around 120 million unique TCR beta sequences obtained from around 170 million T cells. Roughly 5 DR-DQ haplotypes were handled as single units for association and clustering, since linkage in the cohort was strong. Of the 398 genotyped donors, over 80% were placed in the genetic ancestry cluster associated with self-reported Caucasian donors. Across 300 to 400 genotyped donors of the cohort, an average of approximately 240,000 unique TCR beta nucleotide sequences per donor were sequenced, and roughly 20% of those sequences were non-productive. Approximately 310 gigabases of sequencing data and 70 million to 100 million unique TCR sequences made up an early release that covered approximately 620 HLA-typed donors. The number of typed donors differed by locus: roughly 620-640 for A, B, C, DRB1 and DQB1; approximately 520 for DQA1; approximately 600 for DPA1; and approximately 450 for DPB1. In a later genetic analysis, genome-wide SNP genotypes for about 55% of the roughly 700 donors were used, and that subset was treated as a discovery cohort. Both class I and class II loci were covered by HLA typing, at four-digit resolution. In the later analysis, no new phenotypic data were used to find candidate immune exposures; instead, reliance was placed on TCR beta sequences and their occurrence across donors. The study was designed to test whether signatures of past pathogen exposure could be identified by cataloging public T cell receptors. Donor age, sex, ethnicity and CMV serostatus were collected together with the repertoire data. To predict cytomegalovirus infection status, the study brought together high-throughput TCR immunosequencing, statistical association of individual TCRs with disease status, and machine learning. In a later analysis, previously published TCR beta repertoires from several hundred donors were re-analyzed and high-resolution HLA genotyping was added so that TCR occurrence patterns could be studied. To decide whether each TCR beta V gene segment behaved as functional or pseudogenic, an earlier analysis of some 600 of the donors relied on high-throughput TCR beta sequencing. Besides the first cohort of 550 to 750 subjects, a separate validation cohort made up of roughly 120 different subjects was used. Using immunosequencing, the study profiled T cell repertoires from fewer than 850 subjects and related those repertoires to cytomegalovirus serostatus. Every repertoire in the discovery cohort had been generated on one and the same sequencing platform.

CDR1 and CDR2, looked up from the germline V gene, are SGDLS and YYNGEE. Deletion took 7 bases off V and 6 bases off J, with a span of 20 bases between the germline ends. The CDR3 measures 15 amino acids from cysteine to phenylalanine. Here the CDR3 DNA is all that survives: 45 bases in frame from base 1. The cohort was made up of approximately 700 healthy bone marrow donors. At the time of sampling, every cohort member was nominally healthy, though immune exposures that went unrecorded were likely present. The donor tested CMV seropositive and was one of the 289 seropositive cohort members. Every donor gave a peripheral blood sample, and the peripheral blood mononuclear cells from that sample were used for TCR beta sequencing. The Qiagen DNeasy Blood Extraction Kit was used to extract genomic DNA from the blood cell samples. The library was prepared using the immunoSEQ multiplex PCR assay. For the multiplex PCR, a mixture combining 60 forward primers for TCR Vbeta segments and 13 reverse primers for TCR Jbeta segments was used. Amplification of the CDR3 region of rearranged TCR beta genes was performed with a multiplex PCR assay on genomic DNA. Amplified TCR beta libraries were sequenced as 87-base-pair reads on the Illumina HiSeq System. As for how the authors treated the data: In a later analysis, approximately 74 million unique TCR beta chains were counted across the approximately 640 repertoires, and roughly 11 million of these chains were shared by at least two donors. Raw reads were error-corrected and collapsed into unique sequences with a nearest-neighbor algorithm that merged closely related sequences to remove PCR and sequencing errors. CDR3 sequences were aligned to IMGT reference sequences to assign V, D and J gene segments. Each retained sequence needed at least a six-nucleotide match to both a V gene segment and a J gene segment. A rearrangement was called productive if the CDR3 had no stop codons and remained in frame with V and J, and every other rearrangement was called non-productive. Following IMGT convention, CDR3 was defined as the stretch from the second conserved V-encoded cysteine up to the conserved J-encoded phenylalanine. In an earlier analysis of roughly 580 of the donors, sequences lacking an unambiguous match to a single V gene segment were excluded. An earlier analysis of 550 to 650 of the donors classified V segments as functional when productive rearrangements were above 56.7% and as segregating when the standard deviation between donors was above 5%. A statistical classification framework was built for diagnosing cytomegalovirus status from the catalog of TCR beta chain sequences. V and J gene assignment, in a later analysis, came from comparing TCR nucleotide sequences with IMGT/GENE-DB human TR gene sequences. A later analysis assigned CDR3 sequences and most-parsimonious VDJ recombination scenarios with the TCRdist pipeline. In a later analysis, each TCR beta chain was defined by its CDR3 amino acid sequence together with its V-gene family, and reads lacking a unique V-gene family were excluded. A later analysis removed 592 highly shared, low-generation-probability nucleotide sequences to deal with suspected cross-contamination and a sequencing artifact. A later analysis calculated a clonal expansion index for each public chain from normalized within-repertoire ranks of inferred template counts. In a later analysis, generation probabilities were computed using a VDJ recombination model fitted to out-of-frame rearrangements, and the results were checked against IGoR. Hypergeometric tests were used in a later analysis to score TCR-TCR, TCR-HLA and TCR-CMV co-occurrence, with a repertoire-size bias correction applied to the TCR pairs. False discovery rates were estimated in a later analysis by permuting HLA or CMV assignments 20 times. A later analysis grouped co-occurring TCRs with DBSCAN, adding TCRdist sequence similarity when clustering within HLA-allele-positive subsets. For co-occurrence clustering, repertoires with fewer than 30,000 or more than 120,000 public chains were excluded, along with 4 to 6 repertoires with anomalous nucleotide sharing. Sourced from immuneACCESS, this table was stored by TCRdb with only in-frame sequences that have V and J called. A share of the clones is absent; for the studies checked, an unresolved V gene accounts for under half, and the remainder has no known explanation. V and J calls and clone size follow that table, whereas D and trimming were derived from the DNA. The sample has 150,000 to 200,000 clones on record, approximately 84% of them singletons. Clones ranked in the top ten supply 4.8% of the sample.

Overall study outcomes, separate from this receptor: The classifier was reported to diagnose cytomegalovirus status with high specificity and sensitivity in both the original cohort and the validation cohort. Roughly uniform sequencing depth across donors was assumed in presence/absence analyses, although this assumption may not hold. Linkage disequilibrium might explain the correlated functional status among segregating V segments, but an unknown experimental factor could not be excluded. The study gave a list of 150 to 200 TCR beta chains associated with cytomegalovirus. Only TCR beta chains were sequenced in this cohort, and the absence of alpha or paired-chain data limited detectable features. A further reported finding was that TCR beta sequences accurately predicted the HLA-A and HLA-B alleles for most subjects in the first cohort. In a later genetic analysis, a missense DCLRE1C variant was associated with V-gene and J-gene trimming of TCR beta chains, and the association was replicated in an independent cohort. The 87-base-pair reads could not distinguish some IMGT-functional V segments, including TRBV6-2 and TRBV6-3, so those segments were excluded. Because some donors lacked HLA typing at each locus, the association tests relied only on the typed subset. Most CMV-associated TCR beta chains appeared to be HLA-restricted in a later analysis, and the HLA associations seemed to be driven largely by CMV exposure. Immune exposure information for the cohort was limited to CMV serostatus. Assigning TCR associations to individual alleles was difficult when HLA alleles, especially DR and DQ, strongly co-occurred. It was suggested by the authors that the approach could potentially be generalized to other disease states and immunological phenotypes. Several of the top co-occurrence clusters appeared to be linked to parvovirus B19, influenza, CMV and Epstein-Barr virus, according to a later analysis. Compared with equally common non-associated chains, HLA-associated TCR beta chains in a later analysis were more clonally expanded and had lower generation probabilities. In vitro tests confirmed that a few of the cytomegalovirus-associated TCR beta chains recognize cytomegalovirus antigens. In an earlier analysis of approximately 590 of the donors, most TCR beta V segments were observed in productive rearrangements about 87% or about 30% of the time, broadly matching IMGT annotations. A later analysis associated around 16,000 TCR beta sequences with specific HLA alleles at a false discovery rate of 0.05. In a later analysis, the rate of TCR association differed among HLA loci, with DRB1 alleles having the most associated TCRs and HLA-C alleles having the fewest. A cluster of highly shared sequence variants was judged likely to represent a technical artifact of the sequencing pipeline. Because counts were too low, seventeen rarely observed V segments, including chromosome 9 orphons, were excluded from the earlier analysis of 587 of the donors. According to a later genetic analysis, donors in an Asian-associated ancestry cluster had fewer N-insertions in productive TCRs than the approximately 710-donor mean. Most TCR sequences were seen in very few donors, while some public TCRs were found in many individuals.

On this clone: Which antigen it targets is not known. No base qualities exist here, and no much larger clone lies one base off it.

The chain is made from TRBV9 and TRBJ2-1, with a weak D call of TRBD2 (8 bases match). Sequencing was done on a sample of PBMCs. The receptor was isolated from a girl aged 5-17 years in good health and CMV-seropositive. In nucleotide form, the sequence is TGTGCCAGCGGGGACAGCGGGGGCCCGAGCAATGAGCAGTTCTTC. Its translation reads: CASGDSGGPSNEQFF.